The clone carrying this T cell receptor beta chain was counted a single time. What it binds is unknown. The data stem from a study of vaccination and CD4 T cells after COVID-19. For the study at large: Overlapping spike pools from SARS-CoV-2 and HCoV-NL63, HCoV-OC43 and HCoV-229E served as culture stimuli.

Germline assignment: CDR1 MNHNS and CDR2 SASEGT. The CDR3 covers 12 residues. The junction had 0 bases not matched to a gene; V was cut back by 6 bases and J by 5 bases. The Oncomine TCR Beta short-read assay was applied to DNA of cultured CD4+ T cells. Using its own MiXCR run on the PCR reads, TCRdb lists one record per CDR3 protein. The top ten hold about 20% of the sample, which has 15,000 to 20,000 distinct CDR3 sequences, 51% seen once. Regarding time point: late sampling 161 to 241 days after vaccination in a few convalescent patients. The treatment: roughly 10-day PBMC culture with coronavirus spike peptide pools or control peptides (ViraFEST assay).

The chain links TRBV6-1 to TRBJ1-2, with 10 bases identical to TRBD1. This receptor was identified in a human donor who had recovered from COVID-19. The specimen comprised CD4+ T cells from blood, cultured in vitro, sampled about 7 months after SARS-CoV-2 vaccination. This CDR3 is CASRDRGYGYTF. CDR3 in DNA: TGTGCCAGCAGGGACAGGGGGTATGGCTACACCTTC.